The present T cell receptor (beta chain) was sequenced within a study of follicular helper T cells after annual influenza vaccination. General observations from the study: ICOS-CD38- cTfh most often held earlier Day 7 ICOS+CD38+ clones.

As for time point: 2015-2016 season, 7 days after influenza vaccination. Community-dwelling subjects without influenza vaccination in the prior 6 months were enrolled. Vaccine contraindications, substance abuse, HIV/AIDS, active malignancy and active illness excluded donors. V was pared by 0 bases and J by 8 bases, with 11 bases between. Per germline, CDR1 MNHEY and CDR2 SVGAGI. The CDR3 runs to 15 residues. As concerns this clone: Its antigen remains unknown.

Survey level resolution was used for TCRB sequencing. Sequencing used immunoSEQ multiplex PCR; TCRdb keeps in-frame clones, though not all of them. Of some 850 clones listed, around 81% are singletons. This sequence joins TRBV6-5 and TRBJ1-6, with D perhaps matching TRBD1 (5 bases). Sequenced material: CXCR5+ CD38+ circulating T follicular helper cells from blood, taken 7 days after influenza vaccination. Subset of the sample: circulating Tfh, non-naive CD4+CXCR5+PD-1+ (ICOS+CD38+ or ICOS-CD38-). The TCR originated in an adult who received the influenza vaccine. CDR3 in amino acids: CASSYSGRGDSPLHF. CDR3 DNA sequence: TGTGCCAGCAGTTACTCGGGCCGGGGGGATTCACCCCTCCACTTT.